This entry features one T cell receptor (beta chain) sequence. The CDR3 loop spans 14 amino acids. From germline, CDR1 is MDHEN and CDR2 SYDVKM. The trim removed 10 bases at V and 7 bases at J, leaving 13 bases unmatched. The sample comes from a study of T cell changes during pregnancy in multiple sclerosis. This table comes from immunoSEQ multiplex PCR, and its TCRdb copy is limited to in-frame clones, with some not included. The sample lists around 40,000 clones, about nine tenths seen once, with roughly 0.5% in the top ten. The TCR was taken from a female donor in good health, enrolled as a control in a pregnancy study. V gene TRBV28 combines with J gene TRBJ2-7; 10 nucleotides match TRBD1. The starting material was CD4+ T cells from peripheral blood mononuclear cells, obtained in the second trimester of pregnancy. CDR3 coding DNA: TGTGCCACCATTACCGGGACAGGGGCCCGAGAGCAGTACTTC. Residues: CATITGTGAREQYF. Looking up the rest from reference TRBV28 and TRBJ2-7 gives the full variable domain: DVKVTQSSRYLVKRTGEKVFLECVQDMDHENMFWYRQDPGLGLRLIYFSYDVKMKEKGDIPEGYSVSREKKERFSLILESASTNQTSMYLCATITGTGAREQYFGPGTRLTVT.